This T cell receptor beta chain derives from a study of neurological immune-mediated disorders (dated by TCRdb to about 2019). With respect to the entire study: Among the 35 or so multiple sclerosis patients, relapsing-remitting MS was present in about 31 and secondary progressive MS was present in 3. Peripheral blood TCR-beta repertoires from patients with HTLV-I-associated myelopathy (HAM/TSP), patients with multiple sclerosis, and healthy controls were compared in the study using UMI-based sequencing. Alongside PBMC samples, the set of 80 to 130 TCR-beta libraries contained longitudinal samples, technical triplicates, and paired CD4+ and CD8+ T-cell subsets that had been sorted. Of the roughly 70 subjects in the cohort, around 15 were HAM/TSP patients, approximately 34 were multiple sclerosis patients, and about 20 were healthy controls.

The CDR3 covers 15 residues, taking in both the cysteine and the phenylalanine. Only the CDR3 DNA is retained, 45 bases long and in frame from the first base. V is shortened by 2 bases, J by 5 bases, and the region joining them spans 12 bases. CDR1 and CDR2 are read off the germline V gene as MNHEY and SVGAGI. cDNA was synthesized by template-switch 5'RACE using a primer carrying a 10-nucleotide random unique molecular identifier by which each TCR transcript was tagged. Every sequencing run covered 15-18 subjects and yielded more than 170 million TCR-beta sequences. The RNeasy kit was used to extract total RNA. Using the KAPA Real-time Library Amplification kit, TCR-beta VDJ regions were amplified with primers for the TCR constant region and the 5'RACE anchor. Sample indexes and Illumina adaptors were added in a first PCR, after which library yield was increased in a second PCR. After Ampure bead purification, the roughly 650 bp TCR product was size-selected on a 2% E-gel SizeSelection system. Before pooling, libraries had their quality checked on a Bioanalyzer, their concentration measured with Qubit, and their quantity determined with the Kapa Library Quantification kit. Libraries were sequenced paired-end 2 x 150 bp on an Illumina HiSeq 2500. To increase sequence diversity, about 25-31% phiX was spiked into each library pool. Turning to the authors' computational methods: Quality-filtered reads were processed with the UMI-based MiGEC pipeline, which removed over 80% of raw TCR sequences during error correction. VDJ genes were aligned to IMGT germline references, and each clonotype was defined by a unique CDR3 amino acid sequence together with V-J genes. Clonal expansion, Shannon diversity and CDR3 relatedness were evaluated with VDJtools (CalcPairwiseDistances, ClusterSamples), while phylogenetic trees were built in CLCbio workbench. Using coefficient-of-variation modelling across technical triplicates, the study counted a clone as expanded if it had at least 8 unique UMIs. TCRdb redid the processing of the public reads, applying fastp at Q25 and MiXCR, and retained in-frame beta chains. CDR3 protein sequences are deduplicated, and each keeps its most common genes and DNA. TCRdb, not the authors, supplied the V and J calls. The sample table contains about 66,000 distinct CDR3 sequences; only one count was recorded for 3.4% of them. Under 4.5% of the sample goes to the ten largest clones.

On this clonotype: Its recognized antigen is unknown. Base qualities were left out, and no much larger clone turns up one base away.

What the authors observed across the whole study: Phylogenetic analysis grouped repertoires from 18 of 34 MS patients into a cluster of related CDR3 sequences, suggesting a possible repertoire-level signature. No clinical or MRI features were associated with the MS cluster, and the authors said that larger cohorts are needed. No identical CDR3 amino acid sequences were found to be shared among expanded clones across subjects, suggesting that TCR-beta repertoires were private in all groups. TCR clonal expansion was highest in HAM/TSP patients and lowest in MS patients, with MS patients falling below even healthy controls.

Libraries from unsorted PBMCs were made from 2 million PBMCs kept in RNAlater at -80 degrees C until RNA extraction. Multiple sclerosis patients were enrolled in a US clinical protocol evaluating disease progression by magnetic resonance imaging. Peripheral blood was subjected to Ficoll-Hypaque density gradient centrifugation to isolate PBMCs, which were then cryopreserved in liquid nitrogen. The receptor comes from a man aged 40-49 years with multiple sclerosis. Specimen: PBMCs. The chain links TRBV6-5 with TRBJ2-2; matching of 6 bases hints at TRBD2 as the D gene. The CDR3 corresponds to CASSYDGRRTGELFF. The DNA reads as follows: TGTGCCAGCAGTTACGACGGGAGACGAACCGGGGAGCTGTTTTTT.